The 12 T cell receptor beta chains in this list originate from one sample, sequenced in a study of cytomegalovirus exposure and HLA in healthy donors. PCR amplification relied on 60 Vbeta primers (plus 13 Jbeta primers). Assay used: immunoSEQ multiplex PCR; TCRdb lists only in-frame clones, some missing. The sample includes 100,000 to 150,000 clones. What was sequenced was PBMCs. The source is a man aged 25-45 years in good health and CMV-seronegative.

The chain is built from TRBV28 and TRBJ2-1; 7 positions match TRBD2. The CDR3 sequence is 17 residues long. Germline assignment: CDR1 MDHEN and CDR2 SYDVKM. J gave up 4 bases and V 3 bases, and 12 bases lay outside the gene matches. The CDR3 region has the DNA TGTGCCAGCAGTTTTATCGGAGAACGCGGGGGTTACAATGAGCAGTTCTTC. Translation: CASSFIGERGGYNEQFF.

This chain links TRBV5-1 with TRBJ2-7, with 7 bases matching TRBD2. CDR1 is SGHRS and CDR2 is YFSETQ in the germline V gene. J lost 2 bases, V lost 1 base, and 6 bases had no gene match. This CDR3 comprises 15 residues. CDR3 sequence reads: CASSLIEGGAYEQYF. CDR3 DNA: TGCGCCAGCAGCTTGATTGAGGGAGGGGCCTACGAGCAGTACTTC. The full variable domain, completed using reference TRBV5-1 and TRBJ2-7, is KAGVTQTPRYLIKTRGQQVTLSCSPISGHRSVSWYQQTPGQGLQFLFEYFSETQRNKGNFPGRFSGRQFSNSRSEMNVSTLELGDSALYLCASSLIEGGAYEQYFGPGTRLTVT.

This chain links TRBV28 with TRBJ1-5; D is unresolved. The CDR3 sequence is 14 residues long. V shed 2 bases and J shed 4 bases, with 9 bases lying between them. CDR1 is MDHEN and CDR2 is SYDVKM in the germline V gene. CDR3 nucleotide sequence: TGTGCCAGCAGTTTACTCGGTTTTAATCAGCCCCAGCATTTT. This encodes CASSLLGFNQPQHF.

This chain uses TRBV6-6 with TRBJ2-7; 9 bases line up with TRBD1. The CDR3 length is 14 residues. Germline CDR1 is MNHNY and CDR2 is SVGAGI (reference sequence). After removal of 4 bases from V and 5 bases from J, the junction contained 6 bases not matched to a gene. The CDR3 coding sequence is TGTGCCAGCAGTTCCAGGACAGGGGCCGACGAGCAGTACTTC. It yields the protein CASSSRTGADEQYF.

The rearrangement joins TRBV10-3 to TRBJ1-1, with 7 bases matching TRBD1. Germline values: CDR1 ENHRY, CDR2 SYGVKD. The ends lost 6 bases at V and 3 bases at J; junction bases unmatched: 10. This CDR3 has 15 residues. The CDR3 nucleotides are TGTGCCATCAGGGCCGAAGGGGGCGCAGACACTGAAGCTTTCTTT. Its translation: CAIRAEGGADTEAFF.

Points on this clone: Its ends do not fully match the called genes, so a read error is possible. The V gene is TRBV5-1, the J gene TRBJ1-1; D is possibly TRBD1 (6 bases). Per the germline V gene, CDR1 is SGHRS and CDR2 is YFSETQ. This CDR3 has 15 amino acids. The CDR3 DNA reads as TGCGCCAGCAACTTGAATCCGGGACAGAACACTGAAGCTTTCTTT. It encodes CASNLNPGQNTEAFF.

The chain combines TRBV28 with TRBJ2-7, with D uncertain. CDR1 and CDR2 from the germline V gene are MDHEN and SYDVKM. The CDR3 spans 14 residues. The V gene lost 2 bases and the J gene lost 3 bases, with 11 bases spanning the gap. CDR3 sequence (DNA): TGTGCCAGCAGTTTAAAAGCCTTAAACTACGAGCAGTACTTC. Translating it yields CASSLKALNYEQYF.

The V call is TRBV9, the J call TRBJ2-1; 7 nucleotides align to TRBD2. The CDR3 is 17 residues long. V lost 0 bases, J lost 6 bases, and 12 bases stayed unmatched. Germline assignment: CDR1 SGDLS and CDR2 YYNGEE. CDR3 amino acids: CASSVEGQGGLGNEQFF. CDR3 DNA: TGTGCCAGCAGCGTAGAAGGTCAGGGAGGGCTCGGCAATGAGCAGTTCTTC.

The chain combines TRBV6-1 with TRBJ2-1; D is unresolved. V shed 1 base and J shed 0 bases, with 10 bases lying between them. This CDR3 has 16 amino acids. Germline V CDR1 and CDR2: MNHNS, SASEGT. The CDR3 DNA reads TGTGCCAGCAGTGAAGGTCCCGAGAGCTCCTACAATGAGCAGTTCTTC. Translated, it gives CASSEGPESSYNEQFF.

CDR3 nucleotide sequence: TGTGCCTGGAGTGTACGAGGGGGAAATTCACCCCTCCACTTT. The encoded protein is CAWSVRGGNSPLHF. The V and J genes are TRBV30 and TRBJ1-6; D is possibly TRBD1 (6 bases). This CDR3 has 14 amino acids. Per the germline V gene, CDR1 is GTSNPN and CDR2 is SVGIG (reference sequence). Trimming removed 0 bases at V and 7 bases at J, with 10 bases between.

V is TRBV18 and J is TRBJ2-2; D not certain. Germline V gene lookup returns CDR1 KGHSH and CDR2 LQKENI. The V and J ends lost 2 bases and 1 base respectively, with 11 bases between them. CDR3 length: 16 residues. The CDR3 spells CASSPNLPLNTGELFF. CDR3 nucleotides: TGTGCCAGCTCACCAAATCTTCCGTTGAACACCGGGGAGCTGTTTTTT.

The chain is built from TRBV30 and TRBJ2-5, with unresolved D. The J call is uncertain, as TRBJ2-7 better fits the DNA end. The length of the CDR3 is 12 residues. Germline assignment: CDR1 GTSNPN and CDR2 SVGIG (reference sequence). In nucleotides, the CDR3 is TGTGCCTGGAGTTACAGAGCCTACGAGCAGTACTTC. Amino acids: CAWSYRAYEQYF.